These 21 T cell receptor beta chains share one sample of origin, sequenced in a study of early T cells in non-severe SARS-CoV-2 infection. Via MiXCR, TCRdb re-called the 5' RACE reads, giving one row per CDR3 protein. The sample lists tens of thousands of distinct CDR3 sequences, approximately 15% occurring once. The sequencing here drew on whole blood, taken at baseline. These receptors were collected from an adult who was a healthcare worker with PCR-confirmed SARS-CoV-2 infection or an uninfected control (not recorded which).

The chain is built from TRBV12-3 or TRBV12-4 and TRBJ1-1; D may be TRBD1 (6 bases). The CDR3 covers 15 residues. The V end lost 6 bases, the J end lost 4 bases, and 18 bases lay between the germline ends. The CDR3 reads CASRYMAGAGTEAFF. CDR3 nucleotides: TGTGCCAGCAGGTATATGGCGGGGGCTGGCACTGAAGCTTTCTTT.

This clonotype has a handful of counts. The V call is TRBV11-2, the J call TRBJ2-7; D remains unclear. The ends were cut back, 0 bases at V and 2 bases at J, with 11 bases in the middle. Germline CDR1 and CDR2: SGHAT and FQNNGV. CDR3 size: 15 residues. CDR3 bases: TGTGCCAGCAGCTTAGAGGCCCAGGTAACCTACGAGCAGTACTTC. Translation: CASSLEAQVTYEQYF.

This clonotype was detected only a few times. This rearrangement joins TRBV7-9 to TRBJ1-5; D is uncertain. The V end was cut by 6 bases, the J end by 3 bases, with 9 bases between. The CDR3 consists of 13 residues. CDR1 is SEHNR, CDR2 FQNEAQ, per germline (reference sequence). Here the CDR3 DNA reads TGTGCCAGCAGTAAGGGATACAATCAGCCCCAGCATTTT. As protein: CASSKGYNQPQHF.

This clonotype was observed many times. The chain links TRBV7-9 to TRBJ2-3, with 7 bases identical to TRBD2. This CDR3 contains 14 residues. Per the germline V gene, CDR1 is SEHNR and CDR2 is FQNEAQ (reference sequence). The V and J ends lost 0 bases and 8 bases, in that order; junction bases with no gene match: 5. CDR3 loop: CASSLAYPGGTQYF. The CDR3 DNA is TGTGCCAGCAGCTTAGCGTACCCGGGGGGTACGCAGTATTTT.

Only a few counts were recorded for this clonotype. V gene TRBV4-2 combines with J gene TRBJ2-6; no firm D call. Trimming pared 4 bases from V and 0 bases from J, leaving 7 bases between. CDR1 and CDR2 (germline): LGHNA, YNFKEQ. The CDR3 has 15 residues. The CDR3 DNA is TGTGCCAGCAGCCCGCCTCACTCTGGGGCCAACGTCCTGACTTTC. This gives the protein CASSPPHSGANVLTF.

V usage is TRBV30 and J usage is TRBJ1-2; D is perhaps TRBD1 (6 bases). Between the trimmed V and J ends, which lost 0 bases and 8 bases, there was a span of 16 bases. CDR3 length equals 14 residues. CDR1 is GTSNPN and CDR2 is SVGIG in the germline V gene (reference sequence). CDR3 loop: CAWSVGGRTDGYTF. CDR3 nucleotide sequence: TGTGCCTGGAGTGTAGGGGGGCGTACCGACGGCTACACCTTC. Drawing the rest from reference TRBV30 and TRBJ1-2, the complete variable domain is SQTIHQWPATLVQPVGSPLSLECTVEGTSNPNLYWYRQAAGRGLQLLFYSVGIGQISSEVPQNLSASRPQDRQFILSSKKLLLSDSGFYLCAWSVGGRTDGYTFGSGTRLTVV.

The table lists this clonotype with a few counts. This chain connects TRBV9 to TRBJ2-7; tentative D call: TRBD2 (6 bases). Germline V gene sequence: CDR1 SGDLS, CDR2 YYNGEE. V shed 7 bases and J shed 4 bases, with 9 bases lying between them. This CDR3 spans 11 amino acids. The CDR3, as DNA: TGTGCCAGCGTGGCGGGATACGAGCAGTACTTC. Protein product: CASVAGYEQYF.

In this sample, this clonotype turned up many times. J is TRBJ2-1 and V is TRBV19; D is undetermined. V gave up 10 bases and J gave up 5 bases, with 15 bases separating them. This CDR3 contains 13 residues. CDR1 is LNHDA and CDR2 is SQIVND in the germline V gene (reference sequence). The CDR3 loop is CATIGPLNNEQFF. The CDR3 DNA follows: TGTGCCACCATTGGACCACTAAACAATGAGCAGTTCTTC.

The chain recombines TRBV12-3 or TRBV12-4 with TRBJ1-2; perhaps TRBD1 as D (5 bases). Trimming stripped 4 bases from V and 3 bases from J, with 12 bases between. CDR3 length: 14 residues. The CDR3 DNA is TGTGCCAGCAGTTCGGGGCGGGGGTACTATGGCTACACCTTC. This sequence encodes CASSSGRGYYGYTF.

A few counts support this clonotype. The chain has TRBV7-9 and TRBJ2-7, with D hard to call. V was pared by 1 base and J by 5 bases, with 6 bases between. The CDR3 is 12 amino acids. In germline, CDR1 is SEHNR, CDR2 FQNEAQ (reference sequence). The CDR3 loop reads CASSLEKHEQYF. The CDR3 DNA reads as TGTGCCAGCAGCTTAGAAAAACACGAGCAGTACTTC. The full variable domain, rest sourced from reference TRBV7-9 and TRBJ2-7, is DTGVSQNPRHKITKRGQNVTFRCDPISEHNRLYWYRQTLGQGPEFLTYFQNEAQLEKSRLLSDRFSAERPKGSFSTLEIQRTEQGDSAMYLCASSLEKHEQYFGPGTRLTVT.

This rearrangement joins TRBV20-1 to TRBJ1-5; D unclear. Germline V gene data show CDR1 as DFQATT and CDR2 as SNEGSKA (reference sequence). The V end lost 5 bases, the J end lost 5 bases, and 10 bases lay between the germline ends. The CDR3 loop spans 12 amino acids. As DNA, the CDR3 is TGCAGTGCTTCAGGTTCCGATCAGCCCCAGCATTTT. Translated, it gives CSASGSDQPQHF.

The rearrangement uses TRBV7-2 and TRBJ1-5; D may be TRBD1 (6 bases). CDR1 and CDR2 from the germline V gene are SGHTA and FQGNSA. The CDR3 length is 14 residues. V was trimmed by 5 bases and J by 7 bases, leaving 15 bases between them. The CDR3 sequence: CASSQNRDGQPQHF. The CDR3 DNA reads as TGTGCCAGCAGCCAAAACAGGGACGGACAGCCCCAGCATTTT.

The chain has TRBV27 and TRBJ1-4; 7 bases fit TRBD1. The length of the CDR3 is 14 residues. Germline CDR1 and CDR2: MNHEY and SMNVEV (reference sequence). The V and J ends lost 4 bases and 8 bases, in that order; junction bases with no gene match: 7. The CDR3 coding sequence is TGTGCCAGCAGTTCCCACAGGGGAGAGGAAAAACTGTTTTTT. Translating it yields CASSSHRGEEKLFF.

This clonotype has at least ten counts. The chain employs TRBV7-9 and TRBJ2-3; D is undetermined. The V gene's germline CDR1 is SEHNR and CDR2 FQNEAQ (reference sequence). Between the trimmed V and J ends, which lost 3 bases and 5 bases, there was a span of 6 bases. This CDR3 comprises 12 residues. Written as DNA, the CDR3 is TGTGCCAGCAGCTTTGAAGGAGATACGCAGTATTTT. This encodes CASSFEGDTQYF. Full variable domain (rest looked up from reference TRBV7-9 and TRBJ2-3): DTGVSQNPRHKITKRGQNVTFRCDPISEHNRLYWYRQTLGQGPEFLTYFQNEAQLEKSRLLSDRFSAERPKGSFSTLEIQRTEQGDSAMYLCASSFEGDTQYFGPGTRLTVL.

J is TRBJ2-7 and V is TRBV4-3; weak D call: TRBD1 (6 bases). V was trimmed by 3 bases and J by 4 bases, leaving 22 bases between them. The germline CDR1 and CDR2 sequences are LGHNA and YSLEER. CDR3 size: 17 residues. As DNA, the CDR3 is TGCGCCAGCAGCCAGCAGGCGGGCACGGGACACCCATACGAGCAGTACTTC. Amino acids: CASSQQAGTGHPYEQYF.

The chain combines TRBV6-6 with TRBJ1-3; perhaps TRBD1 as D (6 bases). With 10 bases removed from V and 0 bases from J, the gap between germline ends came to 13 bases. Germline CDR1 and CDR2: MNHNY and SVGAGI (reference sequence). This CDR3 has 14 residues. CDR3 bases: TGTGCCACTTTCCGGGACACCTCTGGAAACACCATATATTTT. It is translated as CATFRDTSGNTIYF.

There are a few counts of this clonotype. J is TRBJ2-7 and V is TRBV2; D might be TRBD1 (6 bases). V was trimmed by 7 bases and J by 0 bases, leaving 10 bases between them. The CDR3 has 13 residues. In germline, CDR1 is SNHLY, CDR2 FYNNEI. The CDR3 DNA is TGTGCCAGCAACCGGGACACCTCCTACGAGCAGTACTTC. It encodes CASNRDTSYEQYF.

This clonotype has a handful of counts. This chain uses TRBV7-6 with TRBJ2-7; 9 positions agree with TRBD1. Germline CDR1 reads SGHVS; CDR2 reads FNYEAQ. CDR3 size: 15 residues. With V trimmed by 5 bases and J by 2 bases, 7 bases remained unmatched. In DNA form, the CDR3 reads TGTGCCAGCAGCCAAGGGACAGGGACTACCTACGAGCAGTACTTC. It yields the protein CASSQGTGTTYEQYF.

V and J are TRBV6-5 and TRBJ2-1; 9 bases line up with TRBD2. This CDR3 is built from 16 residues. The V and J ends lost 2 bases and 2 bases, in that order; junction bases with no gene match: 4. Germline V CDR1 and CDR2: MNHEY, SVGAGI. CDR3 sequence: CASSYLPSGTYNEQFF. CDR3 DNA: TGTGCCAGCAGTTACCTTCCTAGCGGGACCTACAATGAGCAGTTCTTC.

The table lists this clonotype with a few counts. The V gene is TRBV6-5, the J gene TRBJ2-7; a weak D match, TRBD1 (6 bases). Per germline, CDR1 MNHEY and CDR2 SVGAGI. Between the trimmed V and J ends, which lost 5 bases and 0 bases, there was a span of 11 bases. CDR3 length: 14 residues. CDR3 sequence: CASSPLDSSYEQYF. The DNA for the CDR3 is TGTGCCAGCAGTCCGCTGGACAGCTCCTACGAGCAGTACTTC.

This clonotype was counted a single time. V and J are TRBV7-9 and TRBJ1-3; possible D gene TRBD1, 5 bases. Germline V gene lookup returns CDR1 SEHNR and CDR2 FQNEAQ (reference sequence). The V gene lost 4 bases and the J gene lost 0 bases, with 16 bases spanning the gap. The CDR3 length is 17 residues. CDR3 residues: CASSCRGTPGSGNTIYF. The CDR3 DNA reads TGTGCCAGCAGCTGCAGAGGGACCCCCGGCTCTGGAAACACCATATATTTT.